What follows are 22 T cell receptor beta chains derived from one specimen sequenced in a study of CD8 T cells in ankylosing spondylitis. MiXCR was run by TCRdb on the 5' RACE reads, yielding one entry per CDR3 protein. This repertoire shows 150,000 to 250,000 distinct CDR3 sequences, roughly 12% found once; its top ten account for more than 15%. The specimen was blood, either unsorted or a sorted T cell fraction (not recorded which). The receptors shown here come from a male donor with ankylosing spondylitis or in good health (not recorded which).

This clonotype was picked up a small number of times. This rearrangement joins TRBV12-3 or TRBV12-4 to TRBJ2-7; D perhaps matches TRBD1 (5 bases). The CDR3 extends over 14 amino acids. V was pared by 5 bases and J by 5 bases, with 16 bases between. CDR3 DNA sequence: TGTGCCAGCAGTCCTTCGACAGTATCTCACGAGCAGTACTTC. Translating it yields CASSPSTVSHEQYF.

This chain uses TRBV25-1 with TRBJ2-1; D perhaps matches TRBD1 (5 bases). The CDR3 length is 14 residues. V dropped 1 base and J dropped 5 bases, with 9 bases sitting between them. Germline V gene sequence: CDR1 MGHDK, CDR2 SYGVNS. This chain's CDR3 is CASSEWGRDNEQFF. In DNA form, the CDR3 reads TGTGCCAGCAGTGAATGGGGCCGGGACAATGAGCAGTTCTTC. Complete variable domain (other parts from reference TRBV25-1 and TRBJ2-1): EADIYQTPRYLVIGTGKKITLECSQTMGHDKMYWYQQDPGMELHLIHYSYGVNSTEKGDLSSESTVSRIRTEHFPLTLESARPSHTSQYLCASSEWGRDNEQFFGPGTRLTVL.

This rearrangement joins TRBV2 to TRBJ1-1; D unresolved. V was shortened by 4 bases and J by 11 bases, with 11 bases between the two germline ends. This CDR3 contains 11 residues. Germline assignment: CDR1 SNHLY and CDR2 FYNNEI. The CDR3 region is CASSGSFRAFF. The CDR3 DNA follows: TGTGCCAGCAGTGGCTCCTTTCGGGCTTTCTTT.

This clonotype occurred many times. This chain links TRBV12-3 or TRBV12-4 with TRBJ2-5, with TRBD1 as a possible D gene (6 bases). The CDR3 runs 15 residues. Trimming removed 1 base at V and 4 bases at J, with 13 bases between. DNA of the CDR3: TGTGCCAGCAGTTTAGAACAGGGCGGCCGAGAGACCCAGTACTTC. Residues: CASSLEQGGRETQYF.

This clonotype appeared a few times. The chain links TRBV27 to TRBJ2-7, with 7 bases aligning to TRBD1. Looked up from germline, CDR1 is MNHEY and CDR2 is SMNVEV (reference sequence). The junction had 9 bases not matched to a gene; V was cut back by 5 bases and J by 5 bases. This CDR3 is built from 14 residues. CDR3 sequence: CASSLTGYRDEQYF. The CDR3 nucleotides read TGTGCCAGCAGTCTGACAGGGTACAGGGACGAGCAGTACTTC.

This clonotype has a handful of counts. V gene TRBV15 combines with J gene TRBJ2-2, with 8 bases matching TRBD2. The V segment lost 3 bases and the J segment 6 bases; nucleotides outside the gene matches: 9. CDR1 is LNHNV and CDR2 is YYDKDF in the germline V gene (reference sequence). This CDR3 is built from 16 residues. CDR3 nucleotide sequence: TGTGCCACCAGCAGCGGCTCCGGGGGGGCCTCCGGGGAGCTGTTTTTT. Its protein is CATSSGSGGASGELFF.

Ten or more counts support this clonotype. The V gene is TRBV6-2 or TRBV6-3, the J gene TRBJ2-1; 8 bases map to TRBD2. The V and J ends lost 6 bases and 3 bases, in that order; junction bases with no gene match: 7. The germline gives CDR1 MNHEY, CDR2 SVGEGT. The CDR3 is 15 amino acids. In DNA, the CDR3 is TGTGCCAGCAGGCCACCGGGACTAGACTACAATGAGCAGTTCTTC. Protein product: CASRPPGLDYNEQFF.

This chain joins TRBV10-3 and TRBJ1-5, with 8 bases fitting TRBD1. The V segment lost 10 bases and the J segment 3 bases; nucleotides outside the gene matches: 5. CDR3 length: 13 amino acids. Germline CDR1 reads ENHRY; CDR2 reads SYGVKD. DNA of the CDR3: TGTGCCAGCAGACAGGGGTACAATCAGCCCCAGCATTTT. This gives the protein CASRQGYNQPQHF.

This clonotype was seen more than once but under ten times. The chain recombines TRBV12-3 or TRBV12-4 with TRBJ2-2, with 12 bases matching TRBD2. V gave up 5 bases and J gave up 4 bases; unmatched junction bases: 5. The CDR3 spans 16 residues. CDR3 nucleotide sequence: TGTGCCAGCAGTCCCGGACTAGCGGGACTCACCGGGGAGCTGTTTTTT. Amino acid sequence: CASSPGLAGLTGELFF.

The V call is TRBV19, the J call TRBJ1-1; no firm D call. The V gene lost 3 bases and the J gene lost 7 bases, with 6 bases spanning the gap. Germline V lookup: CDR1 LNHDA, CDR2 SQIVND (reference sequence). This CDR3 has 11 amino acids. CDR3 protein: CASSIWFEAFF. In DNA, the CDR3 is TGTGCCAGTAGTATCTGGTTTGAAGCTTTCTTT.

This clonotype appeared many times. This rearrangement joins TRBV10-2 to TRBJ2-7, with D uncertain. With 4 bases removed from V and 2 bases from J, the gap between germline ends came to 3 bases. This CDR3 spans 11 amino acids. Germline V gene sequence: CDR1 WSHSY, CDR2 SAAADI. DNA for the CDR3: TGCGCCAGCAGTGTTCCCTACGAGCAGTACTTC. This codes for CASSVPYEQYF.

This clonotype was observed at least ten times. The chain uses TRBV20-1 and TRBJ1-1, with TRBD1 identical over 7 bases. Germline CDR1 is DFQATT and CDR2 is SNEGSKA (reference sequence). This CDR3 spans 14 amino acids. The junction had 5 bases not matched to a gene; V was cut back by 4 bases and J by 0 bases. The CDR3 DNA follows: TGCAGTGCTACAGACAGGGCCATGAACACTGAAGCTTTCTTT. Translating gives CSATDRAMNTEAFF.

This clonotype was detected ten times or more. CDR3 region: CASEGGDTEAFF. For the CDR3, the DNA is TGTGCCAGCGAAGGCGGGGACACTGAAGCTTTCTTT. The J gene is TRBJ1-1, the V gene TRBV7-9; D call uncertain. Looked up from germline, CDR1 is SEHNR and CDR2 is FQNEAQ (reference sequence). V lost 8 bases to trimming and J lost 3 bases, with 10 bases between them. CDR3 length: 12 residues.

CDR3 sequence: CASSPRQMGIYEQYF. For the CDR3, the DNA is TGTGCCAGCAGCCCCCGACAGATGGGAATTTACGAGCAGTACTTC. The rearrangement uses TRBV3-1 and TRBJ2-7, with D possibly being TRBD1 (5 bases). Trimming cost V 4 bases and J 4 bases, with 17 bases left between them. The CDR3 consists of 15 residues. Germline values: CDR1 LGHDT, CDR2 YNNKEL (reference sequence).

The DNA for the CDR3 is TGCGCCAGCAGCCTAGGGTGGGCGAACACCGGGGAGCTGTTTTTT. The encoded protein is CASSLGWANTGELFF. The chain recombines TRBV4-1 with TRBJ2-2; D uncertain. The CDR3 contains 15 residues. Germline assignment: CDR1 MGHRA and CDR2 YSYEKL. The ends were cut back, 4 bases at V and 0 bases at J, with 9 bases in the middle.

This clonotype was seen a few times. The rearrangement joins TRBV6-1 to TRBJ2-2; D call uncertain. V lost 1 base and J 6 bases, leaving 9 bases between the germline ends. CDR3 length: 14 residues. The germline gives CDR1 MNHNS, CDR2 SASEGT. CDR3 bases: TGTGCCAGCAGTGAAGAAGCTGGGGCCGGGGAGCTGTTTTTT. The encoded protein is CASSEEAGAGELFF.

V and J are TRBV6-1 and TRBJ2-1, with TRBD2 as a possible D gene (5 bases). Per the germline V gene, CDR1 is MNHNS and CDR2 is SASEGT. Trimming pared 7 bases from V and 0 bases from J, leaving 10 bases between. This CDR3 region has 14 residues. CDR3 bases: TGTGCCAGCAATACACTAGACTCCTACAATGAGCAGTTCTTC. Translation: CASNTLDSYNEQFF.

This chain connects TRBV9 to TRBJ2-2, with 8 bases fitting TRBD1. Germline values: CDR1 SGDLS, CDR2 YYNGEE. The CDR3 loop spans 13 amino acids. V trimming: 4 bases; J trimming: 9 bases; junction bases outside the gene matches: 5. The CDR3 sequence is CASSSGQGWELFF. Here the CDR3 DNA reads TGTGCCAGCAGCTCCGGACAGGGCTGGGAGCTGTTTTTT.

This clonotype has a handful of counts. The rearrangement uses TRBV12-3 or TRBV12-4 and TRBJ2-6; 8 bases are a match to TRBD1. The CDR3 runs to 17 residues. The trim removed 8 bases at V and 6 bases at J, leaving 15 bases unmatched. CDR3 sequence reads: CASGDRDRLDVANVLTF. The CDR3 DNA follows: TGTGCCAGCGGGGACCGGGACAGGTTAGACGTGGCCAACGTCCTGACTTTC.

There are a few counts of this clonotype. CDR3 sequence: CASSFSVETQYF. DNA for the CDR3: TGTGCCAGCAGTTTTAGTGTGGAGACCCAGTACTTC. V and J are TRBV12-3 or TRBV12-4 and TRBJ2-5, with D unresolved. This CDR3 spans 12 amino acids. V lost 3 bases and J 5 bases, leaving 7 bases between the germline ends.

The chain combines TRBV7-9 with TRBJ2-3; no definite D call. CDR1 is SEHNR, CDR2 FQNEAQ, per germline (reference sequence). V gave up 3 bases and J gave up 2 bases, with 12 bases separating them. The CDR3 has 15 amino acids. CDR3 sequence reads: CASSFFADSTDTQYF. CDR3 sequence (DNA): TGTGCCAGCAGCTTCTTTGCGGATTCCACAGATACGCAGTATTTT.

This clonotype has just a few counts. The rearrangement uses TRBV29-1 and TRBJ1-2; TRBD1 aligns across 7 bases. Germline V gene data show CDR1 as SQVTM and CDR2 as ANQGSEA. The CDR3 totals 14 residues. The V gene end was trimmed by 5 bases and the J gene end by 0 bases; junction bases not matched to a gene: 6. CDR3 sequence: CSVFRTGANYGYTF. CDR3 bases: TGCAGCGTTTTCAGGACAGGAGCTAACTATGGCTACACCTTC. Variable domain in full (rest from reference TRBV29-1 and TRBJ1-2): SAVISQKPSRDICQRGTSLTIQCQVDSQVTMMFWYRQQPGQSLTLIATANQGSEATYESGFVIDKFPISRPNLTFSTLTVSNMSPEDSSIYLCSVFRTGANYGYTFGSGTRLTVV.